This is a list of T cell receptor beta chains from one sample in a study of T-cell reconstitution after alpha-beta-depleted transplantation in children. Each CDR3 protein gets one entry after TCRdb re-called the PCR reads with MiXCR. The table lists 90,000 to 130,000 distinct CDR3 sequences, approximately 10% of them singletons, with about 34% in the top ten. The source material was PBMCs, sampled before TCRalphabeta/CD19-depleted stem cell transplant. The receptors derive from a boy aged 2-9 years with acute lymphoblastic leukemia, due to receive a stem cell transplant. Each CDR3 is given with its conserved first and last residue. The D gene is left open where the match is weak. Expanded clones are given a class, and other clones once, few, many or no size at all.

V gene: TRBV6-2/TRBV6-3; D gene: TRBD1; J gene: TRBJ2-7; clone size: -; CDR3 DNA: TGTGCCAGCAGCCGACAGGGGATTTCCTACGAGCAGTACTTC; CDR3 protein: CASSRQGISYEQYF
V gene: TRBV7-2; D gene: -; J gene: TRBJ2-7; clone size: few; CDR3 DNA: TGTGCCAGCAGCCGGGGACCGATCTACGAGCAGTACTTC; CDR3 protein: CASSRGPIYEQYF
V gene: TRBV12-3/TRBV12-4; D gene: TRBD2; J gene: TRBJ2-1; clone size: -; CDR3 DNA: TGTGCCAGCAGTTTTGGGACTAGCGGGATTGAGGCTAATGAGCAGTTCTTC; CDR3 protein: CASSFGTSGIEANEQFF
V gene: TRBV25-1; D gene: -; J gene: TRBJ1-1; clone size: -; CDR3 DNA: TGTGCCAGCGGGGCAAACATGAACACTGAAGCTTTCTTT; CDR3 protein: CASGANMNTEAFF
V gene: TRBV6-6; D gene: -; J gene: TRBJ2-3; clone size: few; CDR3 DNA: TGTGCCAGCAGAATGACAGAGACGCAGTATTTT; CDR3 protein: CASRMTETQYF
V gene: TRBV5-1; D gene: TRBD1; J gene: TRBJ1-1; clone size: many; CDR3 DNA: TGCGCCAGCAGCTTGGGGACAGGGCGAACACTGACAGCTTTCTTT; CDR3 protein: CASSLGTGRTLTAFF
V gene: TRBV28; D gene: -; J gene: TRBJ1-5; clone size: -; CDR3 DNA: TGTGCCAGCAGTTTATTCGGACAGAGGGGAAATCAGCCCCAGCATTTT; CDR3 protein: CASSLFGQRGNQPQHF
V gene: TRBV6-6; D gene: -; J gene: TRBJ2-7; clone size: few; CDR3 DNA: TGTGCCAGCAGTCCACAGAGAATCTACGAGCAGTACTTC; CDR3 protein: CASSPQRIYEQYF
V gene: TRBV11-2; D gene: -; J gene: TRBJ2-3; clone size: -; CDR3 DNA: TGTGCCAGCAGCCTGGTGGGACACACCACAGATACGCAGTATTTT; CDR3 protein: CASSLVGHTTDTQYF
V gene: TRBV6-1; D gene: -; J gene: TRBJ1-6; clone size: -; CDR3 DNA: TGTGCCAGCAGTGAACCATATAATTCACCCCTCCACTTT; CDR3 protein: CASSEPYNSPLHF
V gene: TRBV7-2; D gene: TRBD2; J gene: TRBJ2-3; clone size: few; CDR3 DNA: TGTGCCAGCAGCCACCGGACTAGCGGCACAGATACGCAGTATTTT; CDR3 protein: CASSHRTSGTDTQYF
V gene: TRBV2; D gene: TRBD2; J gene: TRBJ2-3; clone size: -; CDR3 DNA: TGTGCCAGCACTCTAGCGGGAGCAGATACGCAGTATTTT; CDR3 protein: CASTLAGADTQYF
V gene: TRBV6-1; D gene: -; J gene: TRBJ2-3; clone size: many; CDR3 DNA: TGTGCCGCCCGCGGGGGACAGATCACAGATACGCAGTATTTT; CDR3 protein: CAARGGQITDTQYF
V gene: TRBV7-2; D gene: TRBD2; J gene: TRBJ2-1; clone size: -; CDR3 DNA: TGTGCCAGCAGCATCGGGACTAGGCAGTTCTTC; CDR3 protein: CASSIGTRQFF
V gene: TRBV12-3/TRBV12-4; D gene: -; J gene: TRBJ2-3; clone size: -; CDR3 DNA: TGTGCCATCTCGAGATTCCTATCTAGAGTAGATAGCGGCACAGATACGCAGTATTTT; CDR3 protein: CAISRFLSRVDSGTDTQYF
V gene: TRBV28; D gene: TRBD1; J gene: TRBJ1-6; clone size: -; CDR3 DNA: TGTGCCAGCAGTAAGGTTTACGGAAGGGGGCCTTCACCCCTCCACTTT; CDR3 protein: CASSKVYGRGPSPLHF
V gene: TRBV6-4; D gene: TRBD2; J gene: TRBJ2-3; clone size: -; CDR3 DNA: TGTGCCAGCAGTGAGGCTAGCGGGAACACAGATACGCAGTATTTT; CDR3 protein: CASSEASGNTDTQYF
V gene: TRBV7-2; D gene: TRBD2; J gene: TRBJ2-6; clone size: few; CDR3 DNA: TGTGCCAGCAGCTTCCGTACTAGCGGGACCGGGGCCAACGTCCTGACTTTC; CDR3 protein: CASSFRTSGTGANVLTF
V gene: TRBV2; D gene: TRBD2; J gene: TRBJ2-1; clone size: many; CDR3 DNA: TGTGCCAGCACCCTAGCGGGAAATGAGCAGTTCTTC; CDR3 protein: CASTLAGNEQFF
V gene: TRBV20-1; D gene: -; J gene: TRBJ1-5; clone size: -; CDR3 DNA: TGCAGTGCAGGGACCCGCAATCAGCCCCAGCATTTT; CDR3 protein: CSAGTRNQPQHF
V gene: TRBV5-1; D gene: -; J gene: TRBJ2-2; clone size: -; CDR3 DNA: TGCGCCAGCAGCTTAGGAGGGAACACCGGGGAGCTGTTTTTT; CDR3 protein: CASSLGGNTGELFF
V gene: TRBV7-7; D gene: -; J gene: TRBJ2-5; clone size: -; CDR3 DNA: TGTGCCAGCAGTCTACAGGGGGGGGCCCTTCGGCCCCAGTACTTC; CDR3 protein: CASSLQGGALRPQYF
V gene: TRBV7-9; D gene: -; J gene: TRBJ2-1; clone size: few; CDR3 DNA: TGTGCCAGCAGCTCCGGAGCCTACAGAAATTGGTTTGAGTTCTTC; CDR3 protein: CASSSGAYRNWFEFF
V gene: TRBV20-1; D gene: TRBD2; J gene: TRBJ2-7; clone size: few; CDR3 DNA: TGCAGTGCTCGGGGACTAGCGGGAGTCTACGAGCAGTACTTC; CDR3 protein: CSARGLAGVYEQYF
V gene: TRBV6-5; D gene: TRBD2; J gene: TRBJ2-1; clone size: -; CDR3 DNA: TGTGCCAGCAGTTACGGATTTCTGACTAGCGGGACTTTCTACAATGAGCAGTTCTTC; CDR3 protein: CASSYGFLTSGTFYNEQFF
V gene: TRBV6-5; D gene: -; J gene: TRBJ2-6; clone size: many; CDR3 DNA: TGTGCCAGCAGTTGGCTTAAAGATGCTGGGGCCAACGTCCTGACTTTC; CDR3 protein: CASSWLKDAGANVLTF
V gene: TRBV5-1; D gene: -; J gene: TRBJ2-5; clone size: -; CDR3 DNA: TGCGCCAGCAGCTTGTTGGCAGGCTCCGACCAAGAGACCCAGTACTTC; CDR3 protein: CASSLLAGSDQETQYF
V gene: TRBV20-1; D gene: TRBD2; J gene: TRBJ2-1; clone size: few; CDR3 DNA: TGCAGTCGTAGCGGGGAGTCCTACAATGAGCAGTTCTTC; CDR3 protein: CSRSGESYNEQFF
V gene: TRBV12-3/TRBV12-4; D gene: -; J gene: TRBJ2-3; clone size: -; CDR3 DNA: TGTGCCTTCAGATCCGAGAAGGTTGTACAGTCTAGCACAGATACGCAGTATTTT; CDR3 protein: CAFRSEKVVQSSTDTQYF
V gene: TRBV24-1; D gene: TRBD1; J gene: TRBJ2-1; clone size: few; CDR3 DNA: TGTGCCACCAGTAAAGGGACAGGCCGCAACAATGAGCAGTTCTTC; CDR3 protein: CATSKGTGRNNEQFF
V gene: TRBV11-1; D gene: TRBD2; J gene: TRBJ2-4; clone size: -; CDR3 DNA: TGTGCCAGCAGCAAGCTGCGGGAGGGTTCCCTTTTGGCCAAAAACATTCAGTACTTC; CDR3 protein: CASSKLREGSLLAKNIQYF
V gene: TRBV5-1; D gene: -; J gene: TRBJ2-7; clone size: -; CDR3 DNA: TGCGCCAGCAGCCCCGGGACTCCCAGTTACGAGCAGTACTTC; CDR3 protein: CASSPGTPSYEQYF
V gene: TRBV18; D gene: -; J gene: TRBJ1-2; clone size: -; CDR3 DNA: TGTGCCAGCTCACCCGACCACTATGGCTACACCTTC; CDR3 protein: CASSPDHYGYTF
V gene: TRBV12-3/TRBV12-4; D gene: -; J gene: TRBJ1-1; clone size: many; CDR3 DNA: TGTGCCAGCAGTTTTAAGGGAACTGAAGCTTTCTTT; CDR3 protein: CASSFKGTEAFF
V gene: TRBV19; D gene: -; J gene: TRBJ1-1; clone size: -; CDR3 DNA: TGTGCCAGTAAGGGCTACAGGGACATGAACACTGAAGCTTTCTTT; CDR3 protein: CASKGYRDMNTEAFF
V gene: TRBV7-8; D gene: -; J gene: TRBJ2-1; clone size: -; CDR3 DNA: TGTGCCAGCAGCCCCGACCAGACAGGTATTTCTGATGAGCAGTTCTTC; CDR3 protein: CASSPDQTGISDEQFF
V gene: TRBV4-1; D gene: -; J gene: TRBJ2-7; clone size: -; CDR3 DNA: TGCGCCAGCAGCCGTGTTCGGGTTAGCGAGCAGTACTTC; CDR3 protein: CASSRVRVSEQYF
V gene: TRBV12-3/TRBV12-4; D gene: -; J gene: TRBJ2-3; clone size: few; CDR3 DNA: TGTGCCAGCAGTTTGAGGGGTTCCGGGTATACGCAGTATTTT; CDR3 protein: CASSLRGSGYTQYF
V gene: TRBV20-1; D gene: TRBD2; J gene: TRBJ2-7; clone size: few; CDR3 DNA: TGCAGTGCCACTAGCGGGAAATCCTACGAGCAGTACTTC; CDR3 protein: CSATSGKSYEQYF
V gene: TRBV20-1; D gene: -; J gene: TRBJ2-2; clone size: -; CDR3 DNA: TGCAGTGCTAGAGATGGGGGTGACACCGGGGAGCTGTTTTTT; CDR3 protein: CSARDGGDTGELFF
V gene: TRBV20-1; D gene: -; J gene: TRBJ2-5; clone size: -; CDR3 DNA: TGCAGTGCTAGTTCTGGGACCCAGTACTTC; CDR3 protein: CSASSGTQYF
V gene: TRBV14; D gene: -; J gene: TRBJ1-6; clone size: many; CDR3 DNA: TGTGCCAGCAGCCAAGGTTCAGTCAATAATTCACCCCTCCACTTT; CDR3 protein: CASSQGSVNNSPLHF
V gene: TRBV6-5; D gene: -; J gene: TRBJ2-7; clone size: many; CDR3 DNA: TGTGCCGCGGGTACAGGGCTTACCTACGAGCAGTACTTC; CDR3 protein: CAAGTGLTYEQYF
V gene: TRBV6-1; D gene: TRBD2; J gene: TRBJ2-1; clone size: few; CDR3 DNA: TGTGCCAGCACCCCTCGGGATGGCGGGAGCGTGCATGAGCAGTTCTTC; CDR3 protein: CASTPRDGGSVHEQFF
V gene: TRBV20-1; D gene: TRBD1; J gene: TRBJ1-5; clone size: -; CDR3 DNA: TGCAGTGCTAGCCGGGACAGGGATCAGCCCCAGCATTTT; CDR3 protein: CSASRDRDQPQHF
V gene: TRBV6-1; D gene: TRBD1; J gene: TRBJ2-6; clone size: -; CDR3 DNA: TGTGCCAGCAGTGGGGGGACAGGGGATGGGGCCAACGTCCTGACTTTC; CDR3 protein: CASSGGTGDGANVLTF